This TCR beta chain emerged from a study of CD8+CD57+ T cells in acquired aplastic anemia. Across the whole study: Sorting CD4+ and CD8+ cells gave DNA averaging roughly 3.2 ug.

Genomic DNA was employed as the template in profiling TCR beta VDJ and CDR3. TCRdb itself ran the reads through MiXCR, one entry per CDR3 protein. The table includes roughly 240,000 distinct CDR3 sequences, around 46% detected once. Patients selected for sequencing had displayed CD8+CD57+ cell expansion by flow cytometry. Diagnosis of severe acquired aplastic anemia applied to all patients. Per the germline V gene, CDR1 is MNHEY and CDR2 is SVGEGT. The CDR3 is 17 amino acids. J lost 8 bases, V lost 5 bases, and 17 bases had no gene match. The receptor was isolated from a human donor with aplastic anemia. Sequenced input: sorted CD4+, CD8+, or CD8+CD57+ T cells (not recorded which) from PBMCs. The gene calls are TRBV6-2 or TRBV6-3 and TRBJ2-2; TRBD1 matches at 7 bases. The CDR3 DNA sequence: TGTGCCAGCAGTCCGGAACGCAGGGGGTTTGTCATGGGGGAGCTGTTTTTT. It yields the protein CASSPERRGFVMGELFF.